The 3 T cell receptor beta chains below all came from one sample that was sequenced in a study of prognosis after radiotherapy for stage I lung cancer. The TCR beta CDR3 region was amplified from genomic DNA, with two rounds of multiplex PCR being used for the amplification. Each TRBV and TRBJ gene had its own primer in the first PCR round. TCRdb processed the multiplex PCR reads anew with MiXCR; each CDR3 protein has one entry. Of roughly 14,000 distinct CDR3 sequences in the sample, around 30% were seen once. The sample was PBMCs, taken before or after stereotactic body radiation therapy (not recorded which). These TCRs come from a donor over 45 with non-small cell lung cancer.

This clonotype was recorded many times. The J gene is TRBJ1-4, the V gene TRBV18, with 10 nucleotides matching TRBD1. The CDR3 has 17 amino acids. V gave up 1 base and J gave up 0 bases; unmatched junction bases: 2. Germline V CDR1 and CDR2: KGHSH, LQKENI. The CDR3 region is CASSPLGTGATNEKLFF. For the CDR3, the DNA is TGTGCCAGCTCACCACTTGGGACAGGGGCAACTAATGAAAAACTGTTTTTT.

This clonotype was detected many times. V is TRBV4-3 and J is TRBJ1-4; 7 bases match TRBD1. The CDR3 extends over 21 amino acids. From germline, CDR1 is LGHNA and CDR2 YSLEER. V gave up 1 base and J gave up 0 bases; unmatched junction bases: 17. DNA of the CDR3: TGCGCCAGCAGCCAAGGTTGGTTGAGACAGGGCTTGGGTGCAACTAATGAAAAACTGTTTTTT. It codes for CASSQGWLRQGLGATNEKLFF.

This clonotype appeared many times. The V call is TRBV28, the J call TRBJ2-7; 9 bases fit TRBD1. Germline loops: CDR1 MDHEN, CDR2 SYDVKM. Trimming removed 6 bases from V and 6 bases from J; junction bases left unmatched: 12. The CDR3 is 15 residues long. DNA for the CDR3: TGTGCCAGCAGCCCTCGGGACAGGGACTCGCCCGAGCAGTACTTC. Translating gives CASSPRDRDSPEQYF.